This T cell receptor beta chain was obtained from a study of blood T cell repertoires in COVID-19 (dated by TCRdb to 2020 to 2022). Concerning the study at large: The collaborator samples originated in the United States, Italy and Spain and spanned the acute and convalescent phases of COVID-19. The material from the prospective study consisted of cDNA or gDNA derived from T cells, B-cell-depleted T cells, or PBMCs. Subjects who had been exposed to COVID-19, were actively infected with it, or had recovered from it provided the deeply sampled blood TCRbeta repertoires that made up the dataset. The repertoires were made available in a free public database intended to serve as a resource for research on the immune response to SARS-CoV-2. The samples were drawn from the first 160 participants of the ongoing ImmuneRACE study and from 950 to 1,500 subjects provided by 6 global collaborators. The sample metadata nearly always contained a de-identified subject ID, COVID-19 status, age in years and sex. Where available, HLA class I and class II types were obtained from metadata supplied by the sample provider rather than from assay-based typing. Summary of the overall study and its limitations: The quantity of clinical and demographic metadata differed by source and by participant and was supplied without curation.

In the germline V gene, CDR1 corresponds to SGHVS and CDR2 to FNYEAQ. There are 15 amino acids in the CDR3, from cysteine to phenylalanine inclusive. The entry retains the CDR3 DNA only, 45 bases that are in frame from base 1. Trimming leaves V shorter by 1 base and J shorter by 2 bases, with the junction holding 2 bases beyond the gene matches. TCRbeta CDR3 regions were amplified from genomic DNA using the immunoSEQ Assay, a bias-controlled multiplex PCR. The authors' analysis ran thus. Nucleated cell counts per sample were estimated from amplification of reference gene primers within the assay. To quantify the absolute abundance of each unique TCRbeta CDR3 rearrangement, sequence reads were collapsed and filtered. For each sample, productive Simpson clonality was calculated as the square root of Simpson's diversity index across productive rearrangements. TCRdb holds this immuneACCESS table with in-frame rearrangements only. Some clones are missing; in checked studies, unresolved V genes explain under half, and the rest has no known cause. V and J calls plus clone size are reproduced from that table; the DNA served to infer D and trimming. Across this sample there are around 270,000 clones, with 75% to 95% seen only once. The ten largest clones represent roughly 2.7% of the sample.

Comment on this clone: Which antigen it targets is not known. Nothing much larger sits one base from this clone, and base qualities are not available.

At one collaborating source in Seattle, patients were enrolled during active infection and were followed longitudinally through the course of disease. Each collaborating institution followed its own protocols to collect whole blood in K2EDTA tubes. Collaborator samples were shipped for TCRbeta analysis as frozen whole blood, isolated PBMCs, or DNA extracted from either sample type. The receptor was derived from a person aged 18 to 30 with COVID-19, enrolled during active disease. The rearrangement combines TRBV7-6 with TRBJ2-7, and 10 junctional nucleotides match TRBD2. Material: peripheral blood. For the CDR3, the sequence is CASSLDGTSAYEQYF. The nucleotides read TGTGCCAGCAGCTTAGATGGGACTAGCGCCTACGAGCAGTACTTC. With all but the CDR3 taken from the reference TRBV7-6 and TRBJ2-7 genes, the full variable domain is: GAGVSQSPRYKVTKRGQDVALRCDPISGHVSLYWYRQALGQGPEFLTYFNYEAQQDKSGLPNDRFSAERPEGSISTLTIQRTEQRDSAMYRCASSLDGTSAYEQYFGPGTRLTVT.